This TCR beta chain was found in a study of shared clonotypes between healthy human individuals. Looking at the study overall: Each donor had three CD4 naive, three CD4 memory, two CD8 naive and one CD8 memory plate.

Clones were sequenced by immunoSEQ multiplex PCR, and TCRdb holds only the in-frame ones, with some missing. The data show some 900,000 clones, with 76% seen just once and nearly 1.5% held by the top ten. As concerns this clone: The target antigen is unknown.

The CDR3 length is 15 residues. From germline, CDR1 is SGHTA and CDR2 FQGNSA. The V gene lost 3 bases and the J gene lost 4 bases, with 12 bases spanning the gap. Study conclusions and caveats: Sampling was confined to blood; repertoires within tissues likely differ. Clonotype sharing across several donors was observed for 5% to 6.5% of naive CD4 clonotypes.

The sequenced sample was memory CD4+ T cells sorted from blood. Subset: CD45RA-negative fraction. This sequence originates from a man aged 18 to 30 in good health. This rearrangement joins TRBV7-2 to TRBJ2-2; possible D gene TRBD2, 6 bases. The chain's CDR3 is CASSFRGTGTGELFF. The CDR3 DNA is TGTGCCAGCAGCTTTCGGGGGACGGGCACCGGGGAGCTGTTTTTT. The entire variable domain, with the rest obtained from reference TRBV7-2 and TRBJ2-2, is as follows: GAGVSQSPSNKVTEKGKDVELRCDPISGHTALYWYRQSLGQGLEFLIYFQGNSAPDKSGLPSDRFSAERTGGSVSTLTIQRTQQEDSAVYLCASSFRGTGTGELFFGEGSRLTVL.